Sequencing of this TCR beta chain was carried out in a study of CD8 T cells in Susac syndrome. Sequencing of TCR beta was performed on blood CD8+ T cells and on blood CD4+ T cells. Control patients had untreated stable or active relapsing-remitting multiple sclerosis by revised McDonald criteria. TEMRA cells were FACS-enriched, unlike CD8+ and CD4+ T cells, which were negatively isolated. Reverse transcription used about 0.45 to 1 ug RNA and random hexamers. TCRdb re-called the immunoSEQ multiplex PCR reads through MiXCR, storing one row per CDR3 protein. Here the sample spans 150,000 or so distinct CDR3 sequences, around 95% being singletons. V lost 3 bases to trimming and J lost 5 bases; unmatched junction nucleotides: 6. CDR3 length equals 14 residues. The V gene's germline CDR1 is SEHNR and CDR2 FQNEAQ (reference sequence).

The sequence was collected from a human donor with multiple sclerosis. Sequences were obtained from CD8+ T cells from PBMCs. This chain links TRBV7-9 with TRBJ2-7; 8 bases match TRBD1. Here the CDR3 reads CASSFGQGEDEQYF. In DNA form, the CDR3 reads TGTGCCAGCAGCTTCGGACAGGGCGAAGACGAGCAGTACTTC.